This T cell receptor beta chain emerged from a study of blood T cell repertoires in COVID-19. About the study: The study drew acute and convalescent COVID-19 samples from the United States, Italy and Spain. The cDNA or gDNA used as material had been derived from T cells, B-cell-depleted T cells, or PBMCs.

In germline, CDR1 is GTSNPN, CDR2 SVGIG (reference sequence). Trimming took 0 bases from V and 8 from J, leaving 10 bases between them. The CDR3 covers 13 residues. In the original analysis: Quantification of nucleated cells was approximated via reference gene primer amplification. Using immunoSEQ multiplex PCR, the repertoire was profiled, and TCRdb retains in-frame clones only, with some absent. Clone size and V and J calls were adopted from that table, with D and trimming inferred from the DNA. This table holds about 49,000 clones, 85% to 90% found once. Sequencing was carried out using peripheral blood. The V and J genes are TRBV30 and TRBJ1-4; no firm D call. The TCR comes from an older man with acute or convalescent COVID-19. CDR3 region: CAWSVGVGEKLFF. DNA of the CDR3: TGTGCCTGGAGTGTCGGGGTTGGGGAAAAACTGTTTTTT.